This T cell receptor (beta chain) stems from a study of blood T cell repertoires in COVID-19 (dated by TCRdb to 2019 to 2021). Some background on the complete study: Collaborator samples came from the United States, Italy and Spain and covered acute and convalescent phases of COVID-19. A freely available public database, intended as a resource for researchers studying the immune response to SARS-CoV-2, is where the repertoires were released. Subjects who had been exposed to COVID-19, were actively infected with it, or had recovered from it provided the deeply sampled blood TCRbeta repertoires that made up the dataset. HLA class I and class II types, where available, came from metadata supplied by the sample provider rather than from assay-based typing. The prospective study material was composed of cDNA or gDNA derived from T cells, B-cell-depleted T cells, or PBMCs. The sample metadata nearly always contained a de-identified subject ID, COVID-19 status, age in years and sex. Samples came from the ongoing ImmuneRACE study (first 160 participants) plus 1,254 subjects from 6 global collaborators.

One collaborating source in Seattle enrolled patients while the patients were actively infected and followed the patients over time throughout the course of disease. Each collaborating institution followed its own protocols to collect whole blood in K2EDTA tubes. For TCRbeta analysis, collaborator samples were shipped as frozen whole blood, as isolated PBMCs, or as DNA extracted from either sample type. With regard to this clone: The specificity of this receptor is unknown. Base qualities are not at hand, and no much larger clone is one base apart.

TCRbeta CDR3 regions were amplified from genomic DNA by means of the immunoSEQ Assay, a bias-controlled multiplex PCR. The study's own analysis went as follows. The number of nucleated cells in each sample was estimated by amplification of reference gene primers within the assay. To quantify the absolute abundance of each unique TCRbeta CDR3 rearrangement, sequence reads were collapsed and filtered. For each sample, productive Simpson clonality was calculated as the square root of Simpson's diversity index over productive rearrangements. TCRdb stores this immuneACCESS table with in-frame sequences only. Part of the clones is absent; in the studies checked, under half of the shortfall reflects unresolved V genes, and no reason is known for the rest. V, J and clone size were drawn from that table, and D and trimming were deduced from the DNA. The sample includes about 160,000 clones, with approximately 80% observed a single time. 6.5% to 9% of the sample comes from the top ten.

CDR1 and CDR2, per the germline V gene, are SGHAT and FQNNGV. CDR3 length: 17 amino acids, cysteine to phenylalanine. Of all the DNA, just the CDR3 is kept, 51 bases in frame from base 1. The junction carries 21 bases between V and J, which are trimmed by 5 bases and 4 bases respectively. Overall study results and their limits: How much clinical and demographic metadata was included differed by source and by participant, and the metadata was provided uncurated.

Specimen: peripheral blood. This clonotype originated in a woman between 35 and 50 years old with COVID-19, enrolled during active disease. The rearrangement joined TRBV11-2 to TRBJ2-1; too little of a D gene remains to name it. CDR3 reads: CASSLGPRVGYYNEQFF. The DNA sequence is TGTGCCAGCAGCCTAGGCCCACGGGTTGGGTATTACAATGAGCAGTTCTTC.